The entry below gives a single T cell receptor beta chain sequence along with its context. Its antigen specificity is not known. No base quality values were provided; no much bigger clone lies one nucleotide off. This sample stems from a study of early T cells in non-severe SARS-CoV-2 infection (dated by TCRdb to about 2021). Study-wide context: Because TCR sequencing was done on bulk RNA from unsorted whole blood, the alpha and beta chains could not be paired. Results and caveats for the whole study, not just this receptor: VDJdb matching was skewed toward anti-spike CD8 responses and likely underestimated virus-specific expansions, missing private and CD4 specificities.

A case-control design nested within a healthcare worker cohort in London, UK, was used, with weekly nasopharyngeal swab PCR tests and blood sampling performed. Between 23 and 31 March 2020, the week of the UK lockdown, healthcare workers were enrolled and then followed up weekly for as long as 16 weeks. Trimming removed 1 base from V and 2 bases from J; the gene matches leave 3 bases unexplained. CDR1 and CDR2, looked up from the germline V gene (reference sequence), are SEHNR and FQNEAQ. Including the terminal cysteine and phenylalanine, the CDR3 comprises 15 residues. The retained sequence is limited to the CDR3, 45 bases, with the frame set at the first base. Libraries were constructed by 5' RACE. Sequencing was performed on a NextSeq 500. Unique molecular identifiers were attached to individual cDNA molecules in the TCR library protocol so that sequencing error and PCR bias could be corrected. Both TCR alpha and beta chains were sequenced, and tight co-correlation was observed between alpha and beta sequence abundances in each sample. As for the original processing: Decombinator V4 was used to annotate the V gene, J gene and CDR3 of the TCR sequences. TCRs were defined as expanded if a significant change between any two time points was detected under a Poisson model with p below 0.0001. Abundances of TCRs were expressed as counts per million after normalisation to the total number of TCRs sequenced in each sample. MAIT TCRs were defined by TRAV1-2 paired with TRAJ12, TRAJ20 or TRAJ33, and iNKT TCRs by TRAV10 paired with TRAJ18. VDJdb, accessed on 1 November 2021, was searched for TCRs annotated for CMV, EBV and SARS-CoV-2, and TCRs annotated for more than one antigen were excluded. TCRdb reprocessed the public reads (quality trimming at Q25 with fastp, clone calling with MiXCR) and kept in-frame beta chains. Under each unique CDR3 protein, matching rows form one entry showing the most common genes and DNA. These V and J calls rely on TCRdb rather than the paper's analysis. This sample is represented by fewer than 95,000 distinct CDR3 sequences; roughly 15% of them were singletons. The top ten clones comprise 5.1% of the sample.

The chain couples TRBV7-9 to TRBJ2-3, with 7 bases in between that match TRBD2. The starting material was whole blood, obtained at baseline. This TCR was recovered from an adult who was a healthcare worker with PCR-confirmed SARS-CoV-2 infection or an uninfected control (not recorded which). The DNA is TGTGCCAGCAGCTTAGGACTAGCCACCACAGATACGCAGTATTTT. It translates to CASSLGLATTDTQYF.